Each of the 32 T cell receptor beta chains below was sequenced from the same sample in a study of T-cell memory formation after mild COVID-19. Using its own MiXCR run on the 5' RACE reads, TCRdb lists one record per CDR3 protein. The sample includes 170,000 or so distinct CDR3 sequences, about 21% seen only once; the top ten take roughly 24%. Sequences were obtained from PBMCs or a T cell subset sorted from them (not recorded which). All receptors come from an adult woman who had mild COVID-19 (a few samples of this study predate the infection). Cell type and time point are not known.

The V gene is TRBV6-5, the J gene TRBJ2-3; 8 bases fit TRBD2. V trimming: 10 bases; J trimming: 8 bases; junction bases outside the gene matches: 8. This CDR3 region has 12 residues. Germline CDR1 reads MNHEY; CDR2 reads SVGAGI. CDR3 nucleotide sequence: TGTGCCACCCGGTCGGGGGGGAGTACGCAGTATTTT. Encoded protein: CATRSGGSTQYF.

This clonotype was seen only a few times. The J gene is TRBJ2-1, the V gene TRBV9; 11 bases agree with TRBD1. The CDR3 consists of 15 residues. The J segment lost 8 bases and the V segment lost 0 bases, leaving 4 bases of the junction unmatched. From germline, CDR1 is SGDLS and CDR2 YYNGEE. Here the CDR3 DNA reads TGTGCCAGCAGCGTAGAAGGACAGGGGGCGTATGAGCAGTTCTTC. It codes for CASSVEGQGAYEQFF.

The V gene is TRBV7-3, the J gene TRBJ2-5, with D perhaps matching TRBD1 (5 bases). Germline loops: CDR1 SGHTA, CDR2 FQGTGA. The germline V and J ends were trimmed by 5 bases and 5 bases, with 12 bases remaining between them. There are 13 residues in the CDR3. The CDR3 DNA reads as TGTGCCAGCAGCGCAGGGATTTGGGAGACCCAGTACTTC. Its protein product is CASSAGIWETQYF.

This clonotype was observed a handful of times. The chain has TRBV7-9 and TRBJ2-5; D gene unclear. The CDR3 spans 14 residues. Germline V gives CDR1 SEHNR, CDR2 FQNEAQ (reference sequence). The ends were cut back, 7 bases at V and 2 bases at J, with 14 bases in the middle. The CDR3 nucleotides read TGTGCCAGCACCTATGAGTACGATCAAGAGACCCAGTACTTC. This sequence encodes CASTYEYDQETQYF.

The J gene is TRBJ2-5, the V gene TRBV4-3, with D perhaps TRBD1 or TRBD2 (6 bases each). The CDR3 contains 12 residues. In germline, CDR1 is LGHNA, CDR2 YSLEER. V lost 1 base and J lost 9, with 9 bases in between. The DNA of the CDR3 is TGCGCCAGCAGCCAAGGAAGGGGGGCCCAGTACTTC. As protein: CASSQGRGAQYF.

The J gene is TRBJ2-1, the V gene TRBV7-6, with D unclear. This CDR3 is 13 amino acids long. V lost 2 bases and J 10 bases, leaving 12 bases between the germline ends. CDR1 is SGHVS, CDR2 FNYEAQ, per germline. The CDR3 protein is CASSLLLIKEQFF. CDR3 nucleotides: TGTGCCAGCAGCTTACTACTAATAAAAGAGCAGTTCTTC.

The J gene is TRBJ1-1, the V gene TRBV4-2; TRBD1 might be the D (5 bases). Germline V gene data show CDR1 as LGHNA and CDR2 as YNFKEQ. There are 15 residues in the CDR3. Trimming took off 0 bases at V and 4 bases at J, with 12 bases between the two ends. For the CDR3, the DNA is TGTGCCAGCAGCCAAGAGCGACAGTTGGGCACTGAAGCTTTCTTT. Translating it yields CASSQERQLGTEAFF.

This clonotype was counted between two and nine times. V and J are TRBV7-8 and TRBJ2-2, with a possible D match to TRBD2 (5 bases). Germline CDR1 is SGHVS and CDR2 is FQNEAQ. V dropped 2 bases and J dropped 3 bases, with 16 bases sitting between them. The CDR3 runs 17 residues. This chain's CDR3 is CASSLWLLDSDTGELFF. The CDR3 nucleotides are TGTGCCAGCAGCTTATGGTTGCTGGACTCAGACACCGGGGAGCTGTTTTTT.

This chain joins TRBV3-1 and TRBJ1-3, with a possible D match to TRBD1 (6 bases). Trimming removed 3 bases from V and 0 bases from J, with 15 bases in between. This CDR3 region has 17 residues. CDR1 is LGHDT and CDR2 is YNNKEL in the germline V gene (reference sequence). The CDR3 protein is CASSQGDTYYSGNTIYF. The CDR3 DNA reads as TGTGCCAGCAGCCAGGGGGACACCTACTACTCTGGAAACACCATATATTTT. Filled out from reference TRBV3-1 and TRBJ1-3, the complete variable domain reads DTAVSQTPKYLVTQMGNDKSIKCEQNLGHDTMYWYKQDSKKFLKIMFSYNNKELIINETVPNRFSPKSPDKAHLNLHINSLELGDSAVYFCASSQGDTYYSGNTIYFGEGSWLTVV.

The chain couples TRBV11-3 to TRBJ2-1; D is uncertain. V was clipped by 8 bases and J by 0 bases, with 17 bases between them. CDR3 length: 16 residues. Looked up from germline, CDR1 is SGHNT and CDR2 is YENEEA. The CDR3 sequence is CASGPYERNSYNEQFF. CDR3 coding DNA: TGTGCCAGCGGACCCTATGAGCGCAACTCCTACAATGAGCAGTTCTTC.

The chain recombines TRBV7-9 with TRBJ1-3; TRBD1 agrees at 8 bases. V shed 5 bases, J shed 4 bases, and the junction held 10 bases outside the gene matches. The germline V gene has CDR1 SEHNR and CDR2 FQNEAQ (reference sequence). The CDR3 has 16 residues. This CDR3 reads CASSHPGQGTGNTIYF. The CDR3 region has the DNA TGTGCCAGCAGCCATCCTGGACAGGGAACAGGAAACACCATATATTTT.

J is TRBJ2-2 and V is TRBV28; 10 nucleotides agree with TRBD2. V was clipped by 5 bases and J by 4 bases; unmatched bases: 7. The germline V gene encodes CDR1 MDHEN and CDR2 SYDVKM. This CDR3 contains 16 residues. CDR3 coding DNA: TGTGCCAGCAGTCCGTCAGCGGGAGGGGTCACCGGGGAGCTGTTTTTT. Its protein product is CASSPSAGGVTGELFF.

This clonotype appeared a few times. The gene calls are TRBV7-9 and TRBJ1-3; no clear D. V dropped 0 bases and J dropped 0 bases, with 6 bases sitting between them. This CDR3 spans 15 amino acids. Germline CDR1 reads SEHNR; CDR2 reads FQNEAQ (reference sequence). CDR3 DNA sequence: TGTGCCAGCAGCTTAGCGGGATACTCTGGAAACACCATATATTTT. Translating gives CASSLAGYSGNTIYF.

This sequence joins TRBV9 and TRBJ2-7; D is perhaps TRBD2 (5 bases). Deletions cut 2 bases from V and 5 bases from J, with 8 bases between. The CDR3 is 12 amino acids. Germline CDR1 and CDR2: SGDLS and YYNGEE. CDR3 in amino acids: CASSVAGHEQYF. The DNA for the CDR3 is TGTGCCAGCAGCGTGGCGGGCCACGAGCAGTACTTC.

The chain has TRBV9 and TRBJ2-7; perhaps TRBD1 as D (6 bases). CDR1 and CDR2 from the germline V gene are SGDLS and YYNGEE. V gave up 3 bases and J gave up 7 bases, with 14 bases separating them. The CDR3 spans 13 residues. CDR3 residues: CASSAATGSEQYF. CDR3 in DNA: TGTGCCAGCAGCGCAGCAACAGGGTCAGAGCAGTACTTC. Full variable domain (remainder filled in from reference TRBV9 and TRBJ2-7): DSGVTQTPKHLITATGQRVTLRCSPRSGDLSVYWYQQSLDQGLQFLIQYYNGEERAKGNILERFSAQQFPDLHSELNLSSLELGDSALYFCASSAATGSEQYFGPGTRLTVT.

The CDR3 bases are TGTGCCAGTAGTATCGGTCAGGGGTTTGGTGAGCAGTTCTTC. Its translation: CASSIGQGFGEQFF. The chain links TRBV19 to TRBJ2-1, with a weak D call TRBD1 (6 bases). The germline V and J ends were trimmed by 3 bases and 9 bases, with 15 bases remaining between them. CDR1 is LNHDA, CDR2 SQIVND, per germline (reference sequence). The CDR3 sequence is 14 residues long.

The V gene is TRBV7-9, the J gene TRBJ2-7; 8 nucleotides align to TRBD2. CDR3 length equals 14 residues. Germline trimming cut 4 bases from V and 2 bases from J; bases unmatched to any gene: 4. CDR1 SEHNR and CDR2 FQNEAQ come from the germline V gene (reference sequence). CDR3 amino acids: CASSSGSGTYEQYF. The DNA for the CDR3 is TGTGCCAGCAGCTCGGGTAGCGGGACCTACGAGCAGTACTTC.

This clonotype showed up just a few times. The CDR3 sequence is CAWSDQLFNLGYTF. As DNA, the CDR3 is TGTGCCTGGAGTGACCAGCTTTTTAATCTTGGCTACACCTTC. This chain joins TRBV30 and TRBJ1-2; the D is unclear. The germline V gene encodes CDR1 GTSNPN and CDR2 SVGIG (reference sequence). The V end lost 1 base, the J end lost 7 bases, and 16 bases lay between the germline ends. This CDR3 spans 14 amino acids. Full variable domain (remainder filled in from reference TRBV30 and TRBJ1-2): SQTIHQWPATLVQPVGSPLSLECTVEGTSNPNLYWYRQAAGRGLQLLFYSVGIGQISSEVPQNLSASRPQDRQFILSSKKLLLSDSGFYLCAWSDQLFNLGYTFGSGTRLTVV.

CDR3 DNA sequence: TGCGCCAGCAGCTTGGTGGAGACAGGGGCCTACGAGCAGTACTTC. Translated, it gives CASSLVETGAYEQYF. The genes are TRBV5-1 and TRBJ2-7, with 8 bases that match TRBD1. In germline, CDR1 is SGHRS, CDR2 YFSETQ. The CDR3 spans 15 residues. V lost 0 bases, J lost 2 bases, and 4 bases stayed unmatched. The full variable domain, in which reference TRBV5-1 and TRBJ2-7 provide the parts outside the CDR3, is KAGVTQTPRYLIKTRGQQVTLSCSPISGHRSVSWYQQTPGQGLQFLFEYFSETQRNKGNFPGRFSGRQFSNSRSEMNVSTLELGDSALYLCASSLVETGAYEQYFGPGTRLTVT.

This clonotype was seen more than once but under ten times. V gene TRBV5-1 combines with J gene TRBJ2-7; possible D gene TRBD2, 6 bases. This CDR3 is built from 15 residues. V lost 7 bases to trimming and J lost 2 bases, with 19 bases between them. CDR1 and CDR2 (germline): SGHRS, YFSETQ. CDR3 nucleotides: TGCGCCAGCCATATAGCGAGTAGCGGACCCTACGAGCAGTACTTC. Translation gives CASHIASSGPYEQYF.

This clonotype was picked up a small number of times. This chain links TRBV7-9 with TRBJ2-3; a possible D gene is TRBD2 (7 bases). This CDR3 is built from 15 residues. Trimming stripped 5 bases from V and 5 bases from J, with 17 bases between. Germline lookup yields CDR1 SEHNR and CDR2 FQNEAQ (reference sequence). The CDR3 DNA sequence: TGTGCCAGCAGCGAGCTCGGGGGGCAGGGAGATACGCAGTATTTT. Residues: CASSELGGQGDTQYF.

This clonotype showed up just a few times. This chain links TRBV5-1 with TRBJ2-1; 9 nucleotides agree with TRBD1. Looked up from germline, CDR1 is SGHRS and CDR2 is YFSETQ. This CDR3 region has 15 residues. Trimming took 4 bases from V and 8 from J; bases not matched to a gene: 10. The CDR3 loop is CASSAIWDREDEQFF. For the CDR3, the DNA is TGCGCCAGCAGCGCGATCTGGGACAGGGAGGATGAGCAGTTCTTC. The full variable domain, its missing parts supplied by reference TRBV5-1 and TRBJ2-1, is KAGVTQTPRYLIKTRGQQVTLSCSPISGHRSVSWYQQTPGQGLQFLFEYFSETQRNKGNFPGRFSGRQFSNSRSEMNVSTLELGDSALYLCASSAIWDREDEQFFGPGTRLTVL.

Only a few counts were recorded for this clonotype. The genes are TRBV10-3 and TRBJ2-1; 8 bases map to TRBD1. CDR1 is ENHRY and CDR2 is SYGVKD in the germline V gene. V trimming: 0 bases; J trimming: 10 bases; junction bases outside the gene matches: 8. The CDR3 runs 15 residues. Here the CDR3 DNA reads TGTGCCATCAGTGAGTCGAATGGACAGGGCGGCGAGCAGTTCTTC. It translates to CAISESNGQGGEQFF.

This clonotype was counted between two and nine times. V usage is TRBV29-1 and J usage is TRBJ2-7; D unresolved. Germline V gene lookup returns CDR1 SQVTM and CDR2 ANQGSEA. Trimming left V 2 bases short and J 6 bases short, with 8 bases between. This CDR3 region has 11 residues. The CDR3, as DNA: TGCAGCGTTGAACATCACCTCGAGCAGTACTTC. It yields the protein CSVEHHLEQYF.

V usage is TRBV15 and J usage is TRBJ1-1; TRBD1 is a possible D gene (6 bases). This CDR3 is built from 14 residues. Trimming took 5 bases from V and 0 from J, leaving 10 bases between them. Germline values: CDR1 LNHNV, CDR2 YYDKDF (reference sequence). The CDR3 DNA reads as TGTGCCACCAGCCGGACAGCCATGAACACTGAAGCTTTCTTT. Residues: CATSRTAMNTEAFF.

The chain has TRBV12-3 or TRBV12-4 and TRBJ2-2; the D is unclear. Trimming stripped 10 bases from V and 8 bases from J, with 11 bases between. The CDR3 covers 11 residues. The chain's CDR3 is CANSMVGELFF. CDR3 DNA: TGTGCCAACTCTATGGTGGGGGAGCTGTTTTTT.

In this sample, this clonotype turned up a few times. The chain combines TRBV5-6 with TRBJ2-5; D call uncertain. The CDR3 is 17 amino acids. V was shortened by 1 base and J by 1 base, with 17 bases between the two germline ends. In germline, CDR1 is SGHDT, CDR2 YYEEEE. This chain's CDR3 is CASSLRGRPMSQETQYF. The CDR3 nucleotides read TGTGCCAGCAGCTTGCGCGGACGACCAATGTCCCAAGAGACCCAGTACTTC. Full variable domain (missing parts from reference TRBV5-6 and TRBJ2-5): DAGVTQSPTHLIKTRGQQVTLRCSPKSGHDTVSWYQQALGQGPQFIFQYYEEEERQRGNFPDRFSGHQFPNYSSELNVNALLLGDSALYLCASSLRGRPMSQETQYFGPGTRLLVL.

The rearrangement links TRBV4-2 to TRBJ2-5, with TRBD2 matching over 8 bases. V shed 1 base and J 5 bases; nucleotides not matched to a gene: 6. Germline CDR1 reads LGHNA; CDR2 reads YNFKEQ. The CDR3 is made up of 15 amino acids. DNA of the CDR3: TGTGCCAGCAGCCAAGGGGAGCGGGAGATCGAGACCCAGTACTTC. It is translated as CASSQGEREIETQYF.

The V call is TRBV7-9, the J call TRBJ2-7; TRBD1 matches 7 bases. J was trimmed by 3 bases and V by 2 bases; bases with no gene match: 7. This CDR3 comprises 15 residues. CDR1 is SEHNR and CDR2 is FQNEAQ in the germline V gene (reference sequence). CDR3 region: CASSLNRGLLYEQYF. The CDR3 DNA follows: TGTGCCAGCAGCTTAAACAGGGGTCTACTCTACGAGCAGTACTTC.

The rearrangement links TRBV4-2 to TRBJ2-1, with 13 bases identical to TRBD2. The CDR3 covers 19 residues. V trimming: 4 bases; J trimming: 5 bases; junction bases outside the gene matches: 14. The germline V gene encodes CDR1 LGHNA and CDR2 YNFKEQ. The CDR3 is CASSPDMYIGLAGDNEQFF. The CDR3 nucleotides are TGTGCCAGCAGCCCAGACATGTATATCGGACTAGCGGGGGACAATGAGCAGTTCTTC.

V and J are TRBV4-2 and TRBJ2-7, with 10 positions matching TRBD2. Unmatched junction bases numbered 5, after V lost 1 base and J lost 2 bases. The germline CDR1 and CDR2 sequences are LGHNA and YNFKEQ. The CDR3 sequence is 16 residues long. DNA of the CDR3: TGTGCCAGCAGCCAAGTTCCGGGACTAGCGACCTACGAGCAGTACTTC. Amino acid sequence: CASSQVPGLATYEQYF.

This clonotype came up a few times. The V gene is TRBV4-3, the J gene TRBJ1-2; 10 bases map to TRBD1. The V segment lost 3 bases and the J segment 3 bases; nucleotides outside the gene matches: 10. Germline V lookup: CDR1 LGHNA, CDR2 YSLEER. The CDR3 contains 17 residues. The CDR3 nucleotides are TGCGCCAGCAGCCACAGCTCGACCGGGACAGGGGACTATGGCTACACCTTC. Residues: CASSHSSTGTGDYGYTF.